A single TCR beta chain is shown here with its context. In its sample, this clonotype was seen a few times. It has no known antigen specificity. Qualities for individual bases were not recorded, and no much larger clone is one base off. The intended sense of this specimen's treatment or condition label: allogeneic hematopoietic cell transplantation with graft depleted of TCRalphabeta T cells and CD19 B cells. The transplant recipients were children given TCRalphabeta/CD19-depleted allogeneic hematopoietic cell grafts. The record originates from a study of T-cell reconstitution after alpha-beta-depleted transplantation in children (dated by TCRdb to the mid-2010s). Background on the whole study: The study quantitatively tracked T-cell immune reconstitution after TCRalphabeta/CD19-depleted allogeneic hematopoietic cell transplantation in children using TCR repertoire profiling.

Libraries were constructed by PCR. Sequenced on an Illumina HiSeq 2500. TCR library preparation used molecular barcoding, with unique molecular identifiers applied to normalize quantification of the TCRbeta repertoire. TCRdb applied fastp at Q25 and MiXCR to the public reads, then kept only in-frame beta chains. Entries are consolidated by CDR3 protein sequence, retaining the most common genes and DNA. The sample yields around 200,000 distinct CDR3 sequences; roughly 11% were counted once. The leading ten clones occupy roughly 27% of the sample. Looking up the germline V gene yields CDR1 SGHDN and CDR2 FVKESK. The CDR3 covers 20 residues, taking in both the cysteine and the phenylalanine. The CDR3 DNA has 60 bases and is translated from base 1. Trimming costs V 4 bases and J 4 bases, and their ends lie 32 bases apart. Results and caveats for the whole study, not just this receptor: Over the following months the frequencies of hyperexpanded clones went down, and after one year T-cell counts and TCRbeta diversity were mostly credited to newly produced T cells. In some patients, high TCRbeta diversity at day 60 was attributed to recipient T cells and intrathymic progenitors that had survived conditioning. The apparently early alphabetaT-cell count recovery about two months after transplant was reportedly dependent on only several hundred rapidly expanded clones derived from non-depleted graft cells.

This chain is built from TRBV14 and TRBJ2-7; TRBD1 could be the D gene, as 6 bases match. The receptor comes from a child less than two years old with acute myeloid leukemia, due to receive a stem cell transplant. The sample was PBMCs, taken before TCRalphabeta/CD19-depleted stem cell transplant. The nucleotides are TGTGCCAGCAGCCTTCTAAGGGGCAAAAACCGAGGGACATCTAGATACGAGCAGTACTTC. Protein translation: CASSLLRGKNRGTSRYEQYF.